This T cell receptor beta chain stems from a study of T-cell memory formation after mild COVID-19. The TCR alpha and TCR beta cDNA libraries, bearing sample barcodes and UMIs, were generated by 5'RACE using constant-segment primers. TCRdb re-called the 5' RACE reads through MiXCR, storing one row per CDR3 protein. This table holds about 430,000 distinct CDR3 sequences, 20% to 25% found once. Study-wide results and caveats: Mainly in CM and EM were contracting CD4+ clones; CD8+ were in EMRA. Later expanders leaned CD4+, whereas clones that contracted between day 15 and 85 were balanced CD4/CD8. Researchers could not confirm that second-wave clones peaking on day 37 targeted SARS-CoV-2.

This CDR3 has 15 amino acids. V trimming: 4 bases; J trimming: 8 bases; junction bases outside the gene matches: 8. Germline V gene lookup returns CDR1 SGHRS and CDR2 YFSETQ. Comments on this clonotype: Antigen unknown.

The gene calls are TRBV5-1 and TRBJ2-1, with 11 bases lining up with TRBD1. The sequence was collected from an adult woman who had mild COVID-19 (a few samples of this study predate the infection). Cell type and time point are not known. Source material: PBMCs or a T cell subset sorted from them (not recorded which). CDR3 protein: CASSPGQGARYEQFF. The DNA for the CDR3 is TGCGCCAGCAGCCCCGGACAGGGGGCGCGTTATGAGCAGTTCTTC.